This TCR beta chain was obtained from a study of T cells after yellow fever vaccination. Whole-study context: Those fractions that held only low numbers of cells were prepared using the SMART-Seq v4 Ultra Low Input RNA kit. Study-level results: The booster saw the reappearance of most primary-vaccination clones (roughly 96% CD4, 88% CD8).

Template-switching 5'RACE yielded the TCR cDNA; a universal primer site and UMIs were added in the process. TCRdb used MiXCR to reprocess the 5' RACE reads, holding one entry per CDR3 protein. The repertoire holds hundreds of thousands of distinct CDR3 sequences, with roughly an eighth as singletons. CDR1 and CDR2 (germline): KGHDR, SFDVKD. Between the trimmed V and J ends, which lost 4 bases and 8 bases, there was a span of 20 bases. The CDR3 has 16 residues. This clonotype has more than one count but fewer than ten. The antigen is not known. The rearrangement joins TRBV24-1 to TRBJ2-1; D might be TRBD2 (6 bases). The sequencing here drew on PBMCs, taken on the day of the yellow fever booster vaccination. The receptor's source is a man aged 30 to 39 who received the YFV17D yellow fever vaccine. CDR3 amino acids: CATSDPGSVRRDEQFF. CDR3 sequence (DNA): TGTGCCACCAGTGACCCCGGGAGTGTGAGAAGGGATGAGCAGTTCTTC.